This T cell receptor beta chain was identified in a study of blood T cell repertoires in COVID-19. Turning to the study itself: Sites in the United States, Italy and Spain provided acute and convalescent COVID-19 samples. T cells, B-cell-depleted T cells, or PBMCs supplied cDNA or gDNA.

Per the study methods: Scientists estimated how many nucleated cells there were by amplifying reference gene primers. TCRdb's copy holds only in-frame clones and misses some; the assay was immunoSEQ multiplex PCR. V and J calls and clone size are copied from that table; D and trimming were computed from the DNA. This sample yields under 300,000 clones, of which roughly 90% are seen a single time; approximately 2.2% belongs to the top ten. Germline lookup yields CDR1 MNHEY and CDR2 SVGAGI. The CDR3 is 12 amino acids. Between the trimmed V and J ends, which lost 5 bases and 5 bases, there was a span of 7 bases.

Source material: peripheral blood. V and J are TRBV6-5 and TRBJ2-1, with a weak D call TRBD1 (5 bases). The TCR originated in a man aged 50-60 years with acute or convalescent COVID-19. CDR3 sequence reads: CASSPGNNEQFF. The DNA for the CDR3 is TGTGCCAGCAGTCCAGGGAACAATGAGCAGTTCTTC.